A selection of T cell receptor beta chains follows, all from one sample in a study of T cell repertoires in ileal Crohn's disease. The assay was immunoSEQ multiplex PCR, and TCRdb's table has in-frame clones only and misses some. The sample holds some 16,000 clones, roughly 91% seen once. The sample was ileal tissue. These receptors were obtained from an adult with Crohn's disease. Each CDR3 is given with its conserved first and last residue. A D gene is named only where the DNA matches it firmly. Size values are once, few and many counts, or a class for expanded clones, and some rows have none.

-	-	TRBV30	TRBJ1-1	13	CAWTTGWGTEAFF	TGTGCCTGGACCACAGGGTGGGGCACTGAAGCTTTCTTT
-	-	TRBV4-2	TRBJ1-6	16	CASSPLYHRGSEPLHF	TGTGCCAGCAGCCCCCTTTATCATCGGGGGAGTGAACCCCTCCACTTT
-	-	TRBV25-1	TRBJ2-7	14	CASSERGNPYEQYF	TGTGCCAGCAGTGAAAGAGGCAACCCCTACGAGCAGTACTTC
-	TRBD1	TRBV7-3	TRBJ2-3	18	CASSLFPVGTGGVDTQYF	TGTGCCAGCAGCTTATTTCCGGTGGGGACAGGGGGTGTAGATACGCAGTATTTT
-	TRBD1	TRBV6-5	TRBJ1-6	14	CASRGQGAYSPLHF	TGTGCCAGCAGAGGACAGGGGGCTTATTCACCCCTCCACTTT
-	-	TRBV2	TRBJ2-7	11	CASSAGYEQYF	TGTGCCAGCAGTGCGGGCTACGAGCAGTACTTC
-	-	TRBV7-8	TRBJ1-1	12	CASSPSSTEAFF	TGTGCCAGCAGCCCGAGTTCCACTGAAGCTTTCTTT
-	-	TRBV2	TRBJ1-1	12	CASSYVVTEAFF	TGTGCCAGCAGTTATGTCGTCACTGAAGCTTTCTTT
-	TRBD2	TRBV4-1	TRBJ2-5	16	CASSQGRGGYQETQYF	TGCGCCAGCAGCCAAGGGCGGGGGGGTTACCAAGAGACCCAGTACTTC
-	TRBD2	TRBV5-1	TRBJ2-1	18	CASSLGGGSGASYNEQFF	TGCGCCAGCAGCCTGGGAGGGGGTAGCGGGGCTTCCTACAATGAGCAGTTCTTC
-	TRBD1	TRBV12-5	TRBJ1-1	14	CASGLDRDKTEAFF	TGTGCTAGTGGTTTAGACAGGGATAAAACTGAAGCTTTCTTT
once	-	TRBV9	TRBJ2-1	15	CASSLRGGAGSEQFF	TGTGCCAGCAGCCTCCGAGGGGGGGCGGGCAGTGAGCAGTTCTTC
-	-	TRBV7-8	TRBJ1-5	15	CASSLVQGSNQPQHF	TGTGCCAGCAGCTTAGTTCAGGGATCCAATCAGCCCCAGCATTTT
-	-	TRBV5-1	TRBJ2-2	15	CASSSRVRGTGELFF	TGCGCCAGCAGCTCCAGGGTGAGAGGCACCGGGGAGCTGTTTTTT
once	TRBD1	TRBV6-5	TRBJ2-5	13	CASRRTGQETQYF	TGTGCCAGCAGGCGGACAGGGCAGGAGACCCAGTACTTC
-	-	TRBV27	TRBJ2-7	12	CASSLGGHEQYF	TGTGCCAGCAGTTTAGGGGGCCACGAGCAGTACTTC
-	TRBD2	TRBV7-7	TRBJ2-5	16	CASSLGLALYQETQYF	TGTGCCAGCAGCTTGGGACTAGCATTATACCAAGAGACCCAGTACTTC
-	-	TRBV30	TRBJ1-1	12	CAWSREVTEAFF	TGTGCCTGGAGTCGGGAGGTTACTGAAGCTTTCTTT
-	-	TRBV7-9	TRBJ1-5	13	CASSLGGSQPQHF	TGTGCCAGCAGCTTAGGAGGGTCTCAGCCCCAGCATTTT
-	-	TRBV6-1	TRBJ1-5	14	CASTGLRSNQPQHF	TGTGCCAGTACAGGGTTACGTAGCAATCAGCCCCAGCATTTT
-	-	TRBV7-8	TRBJ1-1	14	CASSLRTVNTEAFF	TGTGCCAGCAGCTTGCGGACTGTGAACACTGAAGCTTTCTTT
-	-	TRBV30	TRBJ2-7	15	CAWRFSGGILGEQYF	TGTGCCTGGAGGTTTTCAGGGGGGATCCTGGGGGAGCAGTACTTC
-	-	TRBV4-3	TRBJ2-6	18	CASSQLEDESSGANVLTF	TGCGCCAGCAGCCAACTTGAGGATGAGAGCTCTGGGGCCAACGTCCTGACTTTC
-	-	TRBV27	TRBJ1-6	13	CASSHRAYSPLHF	TGTGCCAGCAGTCACAGGGCTTACTCACCCCTCCACTTT
-	-	TRBV9	TRBJ2-3	12	CASSVDEITQYF	TGTGCCAGCAGCGTAGATGAGATTACGCAGTATTTT
-	-	TRBV7-2	TRBJ1-6	12	CASSPVNSPLHF	TGTGCCAGCAGCCCGGTGAATTCACCCCTCCACTTT
once	TRBD2	TRBV20-1	TRBJ2-1	10	CSATGGGQFF	TGCAGTGCCACGGGGGGAGGGCAGTTCTTC
-	-	TRBV10-2	TRBJ1-6	15	CASVRERPRNSPLHF	TGCGCCAGCGTCCGGGAGAGACCGAGGAATTCACCCCTCCACTTT
-	TRBD1	TRBV7-8	TRBJ1-6	14	CASSTGGPGSPLHF	TGTGCCAGCAGTACAGGGGGACCCGGTTCACCCCTCCACTTT
-	TRBD1	TRBV18	TRBJ2-7	16	CASSPIPGQGIYEQYF	TGTGCCAGCTCACCAATACCGGGACAGGGAATTTACGAGCAGTACTTC
-	TRBD1	TRBV2	TRBJ2-1	16	CASREETGSGNVEQFF	TGTGCCAGCAGGGAAGAGACAGGGAGCGGTAATGTTGAGCAGTTCTTC
-	TRBD2	TRBV9	TRBJ2-1	15	CASSPSGGGLDEQFF	TGTGCCAGCAGCCCGAGCGGGGGGGGCCTGGATGAGCAGTTCTTC
-	TRBD1	TRBV7-3	TRBJ1-6	14	CASSSRGPGAVSYF	TGTGCCAGCAGCTCCAGGGGGCCTGGGGCCGTGAGCTACTTT
-	-	TRBV5-1	TRBJ2-5	14	CASSPEGAGQTQYF	TGCGCCAGCAGCCCCGAAGGGGCCGGACAGACCCAGTACTTC
-	TRBD1	TRBV5-1	TRBJ2-2	14	CASSEQGNTGELFF	TGCGCCAGCAGCGAACAGGGGAATACCGGGGAGCTGTTTTTT
-	TRBD2	TRBV7-3	TRBJ2-1	15	CASSISGGAGNEQFF	TGTGCCAGCAGCATTAGCGGGGGGGCCGGCAATGAGCAGTTCTTC
-	TRBD2	TRBV19	TRBJ2-1	17	CAGSLPLAGASYNEQFF	TGTGCCGGTAGCTTACCCCTAGCGGGGGCTTCCTACAATGAGCAGTTCTTC
-	-	TRBV7-9	TRBJ2-7	14	CASSPRSISYEQYF	TGTGCCAGCAGCCCTCGGTCGATCTCCTACGAGCAGTACTTC
-	TRBD1	TRBV27	TRBJ2-2	15	CASSGPGQATGELFF	TGTGCCAGCAGTGGGCCGGGACAGGCCACCGGGGAGCTGTTTTTT
once	-	TRBV7-9	TRBJ2-7	15	CASSPWAGISYEQYF	TGTGCCAGCAGCCCCTGGGCGGGGATTTCCTACGAGCAGTACTTC
-	-	TRBV7-9	TRBJ2-2	16	CASSPRRGGFTGELFF	TGTGCCAGCAGCCCTCGGAGGGGGGGTTTCACCGGGGAGCTGTTTTTT
-	TRBD1	TRBV4-1	TRBJ1-2	13	CASSPTGSYGYTF	TGCGCCAGCAGCCCGACAGGGTCATATGGCTACACCTTC
-	-	TRBV7-3	TRBJ2-5	15	CASSRGTDPRETQYF	TGTGCCAGCAGCCGGGGTACAGATCCTAGGGAGACCCAGTACTTC
-	-	TRBV4-3	TRBJ2-7	17	CASSPSGYGSSTYEQYF	TGCGCCAGCAGTCCCTCCGGGTACGGATCCTCAACCTACGAGCAGTACTTC
once	-	TRBV7-9	TRBJ1-4	14	CASSLAFGVEKLFF	TGTGCCAGCAGCTTAGCGTTCGGGGTTGAAAAACTGTTTTTT
-	TRBD1	TRBV14	TRBJ1-6	14	CASSHGGGRSPLHF	TGTGCCAGCAGCCACGGAGGGGGCCGGTCACCCCTCCACTTT
-	-	TRBV6-1	TRBJ1-1	13	CAALRERNTEAFF	TGTGCCGCCCTGCGGGAGAGGAACACTGAAGCTTTCTTT
-	-	TRBV6-6	TRBJ1-1	14	CASSFAGSQTEAFF	TGTGCCAGCAGTTTCGCAGGTTCTCAAACTGAAGCTTTCTTT
-	-	TRBV12-5	TRBJ1-1	15	CASGLAQGSITEAFF	TGTGCTAGTGGTTTGGCACAGGGAAGTATCACTGAAGCTTTCTTT
-	-	TRBV9	TRBJ2-5	14	CASSEQVGSETQYF	TGTGCCAGCAGCGAACAGGTGGGGTCAGAGACCCAGTACTTC
-	-	TRBV19	TRBJ2-5	13	CASSQGGLETQYF	TGTGCCAGTAGTCAGGGGGGCTTGGAGACCCAGTACTTC
-	TRBD2	TRBV9	TRBJ2-3	15	CASSVGLAGTDTQYF	TGTGCCAGCAGCGTGGGACTAGCGGGCACAGATACGCAGTATTTT